This T cell receptor (beta chain) was identified during a study of neurological immune-mediated disorders. Every sequencing run produced over 180 million TCR-beta sequences that came from 15-18 subjects. TCRdb used MiXCR to reprocess the 5' RACE reads, holding one entry per CDR3 protein. The data hold about 43,000 distinct CDR3 sequences, with about 13% observed a single time. Unsorted libraries were prepared from 2 million PBMCs that had been stored at -80 C. Concerning this clonotype itself: Its antigen is undetermined.

CDR1 is MNHNS, CDR2 SASEGT, per germline. V was pared by 3 bases and J by 6 bases, with 12 bases between. The CDR3 loop spans 14 amino acids. Regarding the study as a whole: Across subjects, no CDR3 amino acid sequence appeared in expanded clones of more than one subject, a finding that suggested private repertoires in all groups.

V and J are TRBV6-1 and TRBJ1-5, with D perhaps TRBD1 (5 bases). The sequenced material came from PBMCs. This TCR was sampled from a female donor in good health. The CDR3 DNA is TGTGCCAGCAGTGATTTGGGGGAGGCTCAGCCCCAGCATTTT. Translation: CASSDLGEAQPQHF.